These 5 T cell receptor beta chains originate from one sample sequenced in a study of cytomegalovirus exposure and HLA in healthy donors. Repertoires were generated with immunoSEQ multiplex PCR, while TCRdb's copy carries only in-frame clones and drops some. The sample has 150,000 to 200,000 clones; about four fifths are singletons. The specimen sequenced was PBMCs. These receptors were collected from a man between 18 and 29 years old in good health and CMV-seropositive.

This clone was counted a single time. The CDR3 spells CASSLEGAGQPQHF. The CDR3 DNA sequence: TGCGCCAGCAGCTTGGAGGGGGCTGGGCAGCCCCAGCATTTT. The chain recombines TRBV5-1 with TRBJ1-5; 7 bases agree with TRBD1. In germline, CDR1 is SGHRS, CDR2 YFSETQ. Losses at the gene ends were 0 bases for V and 7 bases for J; bases not matched to a gene: 4. The CDR3 is 14 amino acids.

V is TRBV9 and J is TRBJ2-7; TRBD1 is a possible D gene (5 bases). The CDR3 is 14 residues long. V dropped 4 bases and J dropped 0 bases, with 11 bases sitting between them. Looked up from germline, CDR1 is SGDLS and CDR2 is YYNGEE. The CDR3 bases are TGTGCCAGCAGCCCTGACACAGGCTCCTACGAGCAGTACTTC. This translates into CASSPDTGSYEQYF.

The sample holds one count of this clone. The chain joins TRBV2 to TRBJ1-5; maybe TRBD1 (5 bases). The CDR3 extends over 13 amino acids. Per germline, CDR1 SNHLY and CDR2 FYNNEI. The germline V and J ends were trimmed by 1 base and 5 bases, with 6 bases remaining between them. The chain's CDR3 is CASSEGTYQPQHF. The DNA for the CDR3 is TGTGCCAGCAGTGAAGGGACATATCAGCCCCAGCATTTT. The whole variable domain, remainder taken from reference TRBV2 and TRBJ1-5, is EPEVTQTPSHQVTQMGQEVILRCVPISNHLYFYWYRQILGQKVEFLVSFYNNEISEKSEIFDDQFSVERPDGSNFTLKIRSTKLEDSAMYFCASSEGTYQPQHFGDGTRLSIL.

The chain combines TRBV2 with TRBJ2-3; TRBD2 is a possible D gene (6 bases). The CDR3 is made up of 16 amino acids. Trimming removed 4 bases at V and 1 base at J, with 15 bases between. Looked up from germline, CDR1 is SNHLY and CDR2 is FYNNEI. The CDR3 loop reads CASSVIGGTRTDTQYF. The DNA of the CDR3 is TGTGCCAGCAGTGTGATTGGCGGGACCCGCACAGATACGCAGTATTTT.

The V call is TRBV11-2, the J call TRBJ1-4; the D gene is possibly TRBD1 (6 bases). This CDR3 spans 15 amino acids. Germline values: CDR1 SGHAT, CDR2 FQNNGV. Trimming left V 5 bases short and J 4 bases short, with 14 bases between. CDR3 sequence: CASSPYRALNEKLFF. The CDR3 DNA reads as TGTGCCAGCAGCCCCTACAGGGCCCTTAATGAAAAACTGTTTTTT.